The entry below describes one T cell receptor beta chain. This sample is drawn from a study of ipilimumab plus nivolumab after autologous stem cell transplantation. Study-level information: Typical patient got a handful of ipilimumab doses and seven to nine nivolumab doses (median). The myeloma group: high-risk transplant-naive, or relapse within 3 years after first autologous transplant.

The CDR3 loop spans 14 amino acids. Trimming removed 0 bases at V and 1 base at J, with 7 bases between. Germline V gene sequence: CDR1 SGDLS, CDR2 YYNGEE. Assay used: immunoSEQ multiplex PCR; TCRdb lists only in-frame clones, some missing. Altogether about 40,000 clones are present, 80% to 95% being singletons, with the ten largest covering 0.75% to 1%. Through week 26, nivolumab 3 mg/kg IV was given weeks 1, 4, 7, 10, then biweekly. This clonotype was sampled from a male donor with multiple myeloma. Sequencing was performed on PBMCs, taken in a trial of ipilimumab plus nivolumab as post-transplant consolidation. The chain links TRBV9 to TRBJ2-5, with D hard to call. CDR3 amino acids: CASSVGVRQETQYF. The CDR3 DNA sequence: TGTGCCAGCAGCGTAGGGGTGCGCCAAGAGACCCAGTACTTC.